This is a list of T cell receptor beta chains from one sample in a study of OX40 agonist ivuxolimab in advanced cancers. Repertoires were generated with immunoSEQ multiplex PCR, while TCRdb's copy carries only in-frame clones and drops some. The sample has approximately 73,000 clones, 70% to 90% seen once; the top ten hold under 3.5%. The sample here was CD4+ or CD8+ T cells sorted from blood, taken in a trial of the OX40 agonist ivuxolimab. The receptor source for this set is an adult with an advanced solid tumor such as melanoma, head and neck, liver or kidney cancer. Each CDR3 is given with its conserved first and last residue. Each record gives: J gene, V gene, D gene, clone size, CDR3 DNA, CDR3 protein. D genes are given only for firm matches. Clone size appears in some rows only: once, few, many, or a class for an expanded clone.

TRBJ1-6,TRBV7-9,TRBD1,NA,TGTGCCAGCAGCGCCCACAGGGGAAGAGGATATTCACCCCTCCACTTT,CASSAHRGRGYSPLHF
TRBJ2-5,TRBV25-1,TRBD2,NA,TGTGCCAGCAGTGAACGCCGACTAGCGGGATCCCAAGAGACCCAGTACTTC,CASSERRLAGSQETQYF
TRBJ1-1,TRBV28,NA,NA,TGTGCCAGCAGTTCGCCGACATCCAGGAGCGGCTTT,CASSSPTSRSGF
TRBJ2-7,TRBV4-1,TRBD1,NA,TGCGCCAGCAGCCAAGATCAAGCGGACAGGGCCTACGAGCAGTACTTC,CASSQDQADRAYEQYF
TRBJ1-6,TRBV5-1,NA,NA,TGCGCCAGCAGCTATGGACAGAATAATTCACCCCTCCACTTT,CASSYGQNNSPLHF
TRBJ2-5,TRBV7-2,NA,NA,TGTGCCAGCTCCCTTGGGCAGGGGCAAGAGACCCAGTACTTC,CASSLGQGQETQYF
TRBJ2-7,TRBV5-1,NA,few,TGCGCCAGCAGCTTGGAACAGGGTAACGAGCAGTACTTC,CASSLEQGNEQYF
TRBJ2-1,TRBV29-1,NA,NA,TGCAGCGTTGATGCAGGGCTTACCAACAATGAGCAGTTCTTC,CSVDAGLTNNEQFF
TRBJ2-7,TRBV5-1,TRBD1,NA,TGCGCCAGCAGCCCCCGGGACAGGGGATATTACGAGCAGTACTTC,CASSPRDRGYYEQYF
TRBJ2-7,TRBV20-1,NA,NA,TGCAGTGCTTTAGACTCCTACGAGCAGTACTTC,CSALDSYEQYF
TRBJ2-2,TRBV4-1,TRBD2,NA,TGCGCCAGCAGCCTCGAGGGGCGGGGGACGAACACCGGGGAGCTGTTTTTT,CASSLEGRGTNTGELFF